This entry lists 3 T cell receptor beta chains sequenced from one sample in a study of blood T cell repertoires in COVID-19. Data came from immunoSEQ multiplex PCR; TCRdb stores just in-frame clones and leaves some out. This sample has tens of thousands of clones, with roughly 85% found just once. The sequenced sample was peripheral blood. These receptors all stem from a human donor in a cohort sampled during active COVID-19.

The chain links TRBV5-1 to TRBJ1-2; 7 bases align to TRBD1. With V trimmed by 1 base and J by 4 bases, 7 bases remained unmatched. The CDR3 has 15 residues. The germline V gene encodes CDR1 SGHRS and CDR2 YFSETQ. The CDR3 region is CASSLSGGSLYGYTF. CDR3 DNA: TGCGCCAGCAGCTTGTCAGGGGGGAGTCTCTATGGCTACACCTTC.

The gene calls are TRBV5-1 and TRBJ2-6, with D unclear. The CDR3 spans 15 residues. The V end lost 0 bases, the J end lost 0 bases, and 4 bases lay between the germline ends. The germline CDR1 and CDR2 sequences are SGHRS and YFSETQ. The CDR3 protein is CASSLVHSGANVLTF. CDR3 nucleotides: TGCGCCAGCAGCTTGGTTCACTCTGGGGCCAACGTCCTGACTTTC.

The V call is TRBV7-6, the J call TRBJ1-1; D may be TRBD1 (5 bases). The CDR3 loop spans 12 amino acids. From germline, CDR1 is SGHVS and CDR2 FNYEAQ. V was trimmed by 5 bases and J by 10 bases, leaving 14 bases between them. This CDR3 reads CASSPESGPAFF. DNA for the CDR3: TGTGCCAGCAGCCCTGAGTCAGGGCCAGCTTTCTTT.